Following are 24 T cell receptor beta chains from one sample sequenced in a study of blood T cell repertoires in COVID-19. Method: immunoSEQ multiplex PCR; TCRdb's copy keeps in-frame clones and lacks some. Of about 260,000 clones in the sample, 70% to 90% were seen once. The specimen sequenced was peripheral blood. The receptors shown here come from a man between 18 and 35 years old with active or convalescent COVID-19.

This CDR3 reads CASSLGSRGREELFF. The CDR3 DNA reads TGTGCCAGCAGCTTGGGTTCCAGGGGGCGCGAGGAGCTGTTTTTT. The chain uses TRBV5-6 and TRBJ2-2; 8 positions agree with TRBD1. The J segment lost 10 bases and the V segment lost 0 bases, leaving 8 bases of the junction unmatched. CDR1 SGHDT and CDR2 YYEEEE come from the germline V gene. This CDR3 is 15 amino acids long.

The CDR3 DNA follows: TGTGCCAGCAGTCCCTCCTTCGGGGGACAGCCCCAGCATTTT. Translation gives CASSPSFGGQPQHF. The chain uses TRBV6-2 or TRBV6-3 and TRBJ1-5, with D perhaps matching TRBD1 (5 bases). Trimming pared 5 bases from V and 7 bases from J, leaving 15 bases between. This CDR3 spans 14 amino acids. Germline CDR1 and CDR2: MNHEY and SVGEGT.

The chain is built from TRBV1 and TRBJ1-1; TRBD1, the table's D call, was not compared with the DNA. TRBV1 is a recognized pseudogene. CDR3 length: 18 amino acids. The CDR3 nucleotides read TGCACCAGCAGCCAAGATGGCGGACAGGAGGATGGGGGCACTGAAGCTTTCTTT. Encoded protein: CTSSQDGGQEDGGTEAFF.

This sequence joins TRBV10-2 and TRBJ2-1; 9 bases match TRBD2. The V gene's germline CDR1 is WSHSY and CDR2 SAAADI. V was pared by 6 bases and J by 6 bases, with 12 bases of the junction left unmatched. This CDR3 has 16 amino acids. The DNA of the CDR3 is TGCGCCAGCAGCCTTGCGGGAGGGCGGTCCCTCAATGAGCAGTTCTTC. It codes for CASSLAGGRSLNEQFF.

The chain has TRBV6-5 and TRBJ2-1; the D gene is possibly TRBD2 (5 bases). The CDR3 is made up of 13 amino acids. In germline, CDR1 is MNHEY, CDR2 SVGAGI. Trimming left V 6 bases short and J 5 bases short, with 11 bases between. This CDR3 is CASSGNLNNEQFF. The CDR3 nucleotides read TGTGCCAGCAGCGGGAATCTAAACAATGAGCAGTTCTTC.

The chain combines TRBV27 with TRBJ2-1; TRBD2 aligns across 15 bases. CDR1 MNHEY and CDR2 SMNVEV come from the germline V gene (reference sequence). Trimming removed 5 bases from V and 11 bases from J; junction bases left unmatched: 7. The CDR3 length is 15 residues. The DNA of the CDR3 is TGTGCCAGCAGTGAACCCGGGACTAGCGGGAGGAAGCAGTTCTTC. It encodes CASSEPGTSGRKQFF.

The chain uses TRBV19 and TRBJ2-3; D may be TRBD2 (6 bases). V was clipped by 10 bases and J by 4 bases, with 15 bases between them. Germline CDR1 and CDR2: LNHDA and SQIVND (reference sequence). This CDR3 has 13 residues. CDR3 nucleotides: TGTGCCACCACACACGGGGGTGCAGATACGCAGTATTTT. This encodes CATTHGGADTQYF.

V and J are TRBV7-9 and TRBJ2-7; D possibly corresponds to TRBD1 (6 bases). V shed 1 base and J shed 6 bases, with 13 bases lying between them. This CDR3 comprises 14 residues. Per the germline V gene, CDR1 is SEHNR and CDR2 is FQNEAQ (reference sequence). In DNA form, the CDR3 reads TGTGCCAGCAGCTTAGGAGGGACACTGCGCGAGCAGTACTTC. It encodes CASSLGGTLREQYF.

The V gene is TRBV28, the J gene TRBJ1-3; possible D gene TRBD1, 5 bases. The V end was cut by 6 bases, the J end by 7 bases, with 19 bases between. This CDR3 spans 15 amino acids. CDR1 MDHEN and CDR2 SYDVKM come from the germline V gene. The CDR3 bases are TGTGCCAGCAGCCCCAAGAGCAGGGTCGGCAACACCATATATTTT. This gives the protein CASSPKSRVGNTIYF.

This clone appeared a single time. The chain uses TRBV10-3 and TRBJ1-6; D unclear. Germline V gene lookup returns CDR1 ENHRY and CDR2 SYGVKD. V lost 4 bases, J lost 9 bases, and 13 bases lay in between. This CDR3 has 14 amino acids. The CDR3 region is CAISALMEGSPLHF. The CDR3 coding sequence is TGTGCCATCAGTGCCTTAATGGAGGGTTCACCCCTCCACTTT.

The table lists this clone with a count of one. The chain is built from TRBV7-8 and TRBJ1-2; no clear D. Germline assignment: CDR1 SGHVS and CDR2 FQNEAQ. Trimming took 5 bases from V and 6 from J, leaving 10 bases between them. The CDR3 is 12 amino acids. As DNA, the CDR3 is TGTGCCAGCAGCCTATTCGGGGATGGCTACACCTTC. Its translation is CASSLFGDGYTF.

The gene calls are TRBV21-1 and TRBJ1-3; the D call of TRBD1 is as the table states it, not checked on the DNA. TRBV21-1 is flagged as a pseudogene. This CDR3 is 15 amino acids long. The CDR3: CAGPSGDRPRNTIYF. Here the CDR3 DNA reads TGTGCCGGCCCGAGCGGGGACAGGCCGAGAAACACCATATATTTT.

In its sample, this clone was seen once. V and J are TRBV27 and TRBJ2-7; D possibly corresponds to TRBD1 (6 bases). The CDR3 runs to 15 residues. V was clipped by 7 bases and J by 0 bases, with 16 bases between them. Per the germline V gene, CDR1 is MNHEY and CDR2 is SMNVEV (reference sequence). The CDR3 region is CASKRLGTYSYEQYF. The CDR3 DNA reads as TGTGCCAGCAAGAGGTTGGGGACATACTCCTACGAGCAGTACTTC.

This clone was counted only a few times. The chain employs TRBV6-5 and TRBJ1-5, with D perhaps matching TRBD1 (6 bases). V was pared by 5 bases and J by 2 bases, with 13 bases between. Looked up from germline, CDR1 is MNHEY and CDR2 is SVGAGI. The CDR3 covers 15 residues. CDR3 in DNA: TGTGCCAGCAGTCACCTAGGACAGCGCAATCAGCCCCAGCATTTT. Residues: CASSHLGQRNQPQHF.

This clone appeared once. This chain links TRBV5-1 with TRBJ1-2, with 7 positions matching TRBD1. The CDR3 covers 14 residues. V shed 5 bases, J shed 5 bases, and the junction held 9 bases outside the gene matches. The germline CDR1 and CDR2 sequences are SGHRS and YFSETQ. CDR3 coding DNA: TGCGCCAGCAGTTACGGGACAGTAGGGTATGGCTACACCTTC. Translating it yields CASSYGTVGYGYTF.

The chain recombines TRBV24-1 with TRBJ2-2; 9 bases align to TRBD1. The CDR3 sequence is 15 residues long. CDR1 KGHDR and CDR2 SFDVKD come from the germline V gene. Germline trimming cut 3 bases from V and 9 bases from J; bases unmatched to any gene: 7. CDR3 region: CATSDDAQGAWELFF. CDR3 coding DNA: TGTGCCACCAGTGATGATGCACAGGGGGCCTGGGAGCTGTTTTTT.

This clone was counted a single time. The chain has TRBV7-9 and TRBJ2-1; 10 bases line up with TRBD1. The germline V gene has CDR1 SEHNR and CDR2 FQNEAQ (reference sequence). V gave up 5 bases and J gave up 7 bases; unmatched junction bases: 8. CDR3 size: 15 residues. In DNA form, the CDR3 reads TGTGCCAGCAGCAGAGACAGGGGGCGTGGGAATGAGCAGTTCTTC. It codes for CASSRDRGRGNEQFF. The full variable domain, rest sourced from reference TRBV7-9 and TRBJ2-1, is DTGVSQNPRHKITKRGQNVTFRCDPISEHNRLYWYRQTLGQGPEFLTYFQNEAQLEKSRLLSDRFSAERPKGSFSTLEIQRTEQGDSAMYLCASSRDRGRGNEQFFGPGTRLTVL.

The chain has TRBV3-1 (or the pseudogene TRBV3-2) and TRBJ1-6; 7 bases are shared with TRBD1. Losses at the gene ends were 8 bases for V and 0 bases for J; bases not matched to a gene: 13. The CDR3 runs 18 residues. CDR1 and CDR2 from the germline V gene are LGHDT and YNNKEL (reference sequence). CDR3 nucleotide sequence: TGTGCCAGCGGCCCCGAGTGGGCAGGGGGCTCCTATAATTCACCCCTCCACTTT. The encoded protein is CASGPEWAGGSYNSPLHF.

The chain recombines TRBV24-1 with TRBJ1-2; D unclear. Trimming removed 1 base from V and 7 bases from J, with 12 bases in between. Germline V lookup: CDR1 KGHDR, CDR2 SFDVKD. The CDR3 loop spans 14 amino acids. In DNA form, the CDR3 reads TGTGCCACCAGTGATTTTAACGGGAGGAGTGGCTACACCTTC. This translates into CATSDFNGRSGYTF.

V and J are TRBV7-9 and TRBJ2-2, with a possible D match to TRBD2 (6 bases). The CDR3 spans 14 residues. Trimming took off 3 bases at V and 4 bases at J, with 9 bases between the two ends. In germline, CDR1 is SEHNR, CDR2 FQNEAQ (reference sequence). CDR3: CASSLGGFTGELFF. CDR3 DNA: TGTGCCAGCAGCTTGGGGGGATTCACCGGGGAGCTGTTTTTT.

The J gene is TRBJ1-3, the V gene TRBV28, with D uncertain. V lost 9 bases, J lost 5 bases, and 17 bases lay in between. CDR3 size: 14 residues. Germline V gene sequence: CDR1 MDHEN, CDR2 SYDVKM. CDR3 protein: CASINRFKRNTIYF. CDR3 DNA sequence: TGTGCCAGTATCAACAGATTCAAAAGAAACACCATATATTTT.

This clone came up once. This chain links TRBV28 with TRBJ2-2; D is possibly TRBD1 (6 bases). The germline CDR1 and CDR2 sequences are MDHEN and SYDVKM. The CDR3 spans 14 residues. Between the trimmed V and J ends, which lost 8 bases and 3 bases, there was a span of 13 bases. The CDR3 DNA follows: TGTGCCAGCCTCCGAGGACAGCACACCGGGGAGCTGTTTTTT. This gives the protein CASLRGQHTGELFF.

This chain joins TRBV4-3 and TRBJ2-2; weak D call: TRBD1 (5 bases). This CDR3 has 16 residues. V shed 1 base and J shed 0 bases, with 9 bases lying between them. Germline V gene data show CDR1 as LGHNA and CDR2 as YSLEER. In DNA form, the CDR3 reads TGCGCCAGCAGCCAAGGTCAGGGCTCGAACACCGGGGAGCTGTTTTTT. Protein: CASSQGQGSNTGELFF.

The chain uses TRBV19 and TRBJ2-7, with 8 bases that match TRBD2. There are 15 residues in the CDR3. Trimming removed 5 bases from V and 3 bases from J; junction bases left unmatched: 9. Per the germline V gene, CDR1 is LNHDA and CDR2 is SQIVND (reference sequence). CDR3: CASSAGTSIVYEQYF. CDR3 bases: TGTGCCAGTAGTGCCGGGACTAGTATCGTCTACGAGCAGTACTTC. The variable domain in full, with the rest retrieved from reference TRBV19 and TRBJ2-7, is DGGITQSPKYLFRKEGQNVTLSCEQNLNHDAMYWYRQDPGQGLRLIYYSQIVNDFQKGDIAEGYSVSREKKESFPLTVTSAQKNPTAFYLCASSAGTSIVYEQYFGPGTRLTVT.